This is a list of T cell receptor beta chains from one sample in a study of T cell responses to AZD1222 COVID-19 vaccine. Libraries were prepared by immunoSEQ multiplex PCR; TCRdb keeps only in-frame clonotypes and omits some of them. The sample holds 120,000 or so clones, more than 85% seen once. Sample: peripheral blood, taken 28 days after the second AZD1222 dose. These receptors originate from an adult who received the AZD1222 COVID-19 vaccine. CDR3s include the opening cysteine and the closing phenylalanine or tryptophan. Fields, in order: V gene, J gene, CDR3 length, clone size, D gene, CDR3 protein, CDR3 DNA. A D gene is named only where the DNA matches it firmly. Where a row states a size, it is once, few, many or the class of an expanded clone; other rows omit it.

>TRBV7-8|TRBJ2-1|15|.|.
CASSLMRGSYNEQFF
TGTGCCAGCAGCTTAATGCGGGGATCCTACAATGAGCAGTTCTTC
>TRBV7-9|TRBJ1-5|14|.|.
CASSPGYSNQPQHF
TGTGCCAGCAGCCCGGGGTATAGCAATCAGCCCCAGCATTTT
>TRBV18|TRBJ1-4|15|.|TRBD1
CASSLQGARGEKLFF
TGTGCCAGCTCACTTCAGGGGGCCAGGGGTGAAAAACTGTTTTTT
>TRBV5-4|TRBJ1-2|14|.|TRBD1
CASSRQGPQGGYTF
TGTGCCAGCAGCCGACAGGGGCCGCAGGGTGGCTACACCTTC
>TRBV28|TRBJ1-2|14|.|.
CASSRRDHAYGYTF
TGTGCCAGCAGCCGCCGGGACCATGCCTATGGCTACACCTTC
>TRBV12-3/TRBV12-4|TRBJ1-4|12|.|.
CASREANEKLFF
TGTGCCAGCAGGGAGGCTAATGAAAAACTGTTTTTT
>TRBV30|TRBJ1-6|15|.|TRBD1
CAWRSQGLGNSPLHF
TGTGCCTGGAGGTCACAGGGGTTAGGTAATTCACCCCTCCACTTT
>TRBV19|TRBJ2-3|14|.|.
CASSMSGRTDTQYF
TGTGCCAGTAGTATGTCAGGGAGAACAGATACGCAGTATTTT
>TRBV19|TRBJ2-1|14|.|TRBD1
CASSPGQAYNEQFF
TGTGCCAGTAGTCCGGGACAGGCCTACAATGAGCAGTTCTTC
>TRBV24-1|TRBJ1-2|15|.|.
CATSDFPPPGDGYTF
TGTGCCACCAGTGATTTCCCCCCTCCTGGGGATGGCTACACCTTC
>TRBV30|TRBJ1-6|14|.|.
CAWSPGSKGSPLHF
TGTGCCTGGAGTCCCGGGAGTAAAGGTTCACCCCTCCACTTT
>TRBV5-5|TRBJ2-7|15|.|TRBD2
CASSLGLAGNYEQYF
TGTGCCAGCAGCTTAGGACTAGCGGGGAACTACGAGCAGTACTTC
>TRBV6-5|TRBJ2-3|13|.|.
CASCVRAGDTQYF
TGTGCCAGCTGCGTGCGGGCAGGTGATACGCAGTATTTT
>TRBV5-4|TRBJ2-7|15|.|TRBD1
CASSFTGTGYNEQYF
TGTGCCAGCAGCTTTACCGGGACAGGGTACAACGAGCAGTACTTC
>TRBV3-1/TRBV3-2|TRBJ1-2|14|.|TRBD1
CASSQDLRQGGYTF
TGTGCCAGCAGCCAAGATCTGAGACAGGGTGGCTACACCTTC
>TRBV3-1/TRBV3-2|TRBJ1-1|15|few|.
CASSPLEGRRTEAFF
TGTGCCAGCAGCCCCCTGGAGGGGCGTAGGACTGAAGCTTTCTTT
>TRBV29-1|TRBJ2-4|11|.|.
CSVATLNIQYF
TGCAGCGTTGCCACACTAAACATTCAGTACTTC
>TRBV7-2|TRBJ1-3|16|few|TRBD1
CASSEPGQGARNTIYF
TGTGCCAGCAGCGAACCGGGACAGGGGGCCCGAAACACCATATATTTT
>TRBV5-1|TRBJ2-7|14|.|.
CASSLQGGAYEQYF
TGCGCCAGCAGCTTGCAGGGTGGGGCCTACGAGCAGTACTTC
>TRBV7-6|TRBJ1-1|13|.|.
CASSLQGYTEAFF
TGTGCCAGCAGTCTTCAGGGGTACACTGAAGCTTTCTTT
>TRBV5-1|TRBJ1-6|14|few|.
CASSLDWVDSPLHF
TGCGCCAGCAGCTTGGACTGGGTAGATTCACCCCTCCACTTT
>TRBV5-4|TRBJ2-7|13|once|.
CASSPWGTYEQYF
TGTGCCAGCAGCCCGTGGGGGACATACGAGCAGTACTTC